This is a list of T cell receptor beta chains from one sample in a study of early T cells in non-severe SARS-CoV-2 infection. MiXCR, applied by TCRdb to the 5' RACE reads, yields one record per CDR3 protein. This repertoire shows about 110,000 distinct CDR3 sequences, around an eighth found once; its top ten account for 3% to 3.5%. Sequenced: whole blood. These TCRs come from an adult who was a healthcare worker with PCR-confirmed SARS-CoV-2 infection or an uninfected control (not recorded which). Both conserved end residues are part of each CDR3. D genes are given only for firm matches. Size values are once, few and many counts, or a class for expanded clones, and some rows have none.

CDR3: CASSFGVGSTDTQYF
DNA: TGTGCCAGCAGTTTTGGCGTAGGCAGCACAGATACGCAGTATTTT
D: .
V: TRBV28
size: many
J: TRBJ2-3

CDR3: CASNFGQPNYGYTF
DNA: TGTGCCAGCAACTTCGGACAGCCTAACTATGGCTACACCTTC
D: .
V: TRBV5-4
size: .
J: TRBJ1-2

CDR3: CASSLRAELIQETQYF
DNA: TGTGCCAGCAGTTTACGGGCAGAATTAATCCAAGAGACCCAGTACTTC
D: .
V: TRBV27
size: few
J: TRBJ2-5

CDR3: CASSFGSPSNQPQHF
DNA: TGTGCCAGCAGTTTCGGGAGCCCGAGCAATCAGCCCCAGCATTTT
D: .
V: TRBV12-3/TRBV12-4
size: many
J: TRBJ1-5

CDR3: CATHNSPLHF
DNA: TGTGCCACCCATAATTCACCCCTCCACTTT
D: .
V: TRBV10-3
size: many
J: TRBJ1-6

CDR3: CASSYIGPGGDTQYF
DNA: TGTGCCAGCAGCTATATTGGCCCCGGGGGAGATACGCAGTATTTT
D: .
V: TRBV7-8
size: few
J: TRBJ2-3

CDR3: CATTTRTQETQYF
DNA: TGCGCCACTACGACTAGGACCCAAGAGACCCAGTACTTC
D: .
V: TRBV10-2
size: few
J: TRBJ2-5

CDR3: CASSQVGYREADTQYF
DNA: TGTGCCAGCAGCCAAGTCGGTTACAGGGAGGCAGATACGCAGTATTTT
D: .
V: TRBV14
size: few
J: TRBJ2-3

CDR3: CASSPPWLAGEARNEQFF
DNA: TGTGCCAGCTCACCACCGTGGTTAGCGGGAGAGGCTAGAAATGAGCAGTTCTTC
D: TRBD2
V: TRBV18
size: .
J: TRBJ2-1

CDR3: CASSLSGYTEAFF
DNA: TGTGCCAGCAGTTTATCCGGTTACACTGAAGCTTTCTTT
D: .
V: TRBV12-3/TRBV12-4
size: .
J: TRBJ1-1

CDR3: CASTLRGFSYNEQFF
DNA: TGTGCCAGCACCCTACGGGGGTTCTCCTACAATGAGCAGTTCTTC
D: .
V: TRBV11-2
size: .
J: TRBJ2-1

CDR3: CASSVYDRTGELFF
DNA: TGTGCCAGCAGCGTGTACGACCGCACCGGGGAGCTGTTTTTT
D: .
V: TRBV9
size: .
J: TRBJ2-2

CDR3: CSVEESGTGTQHF
DNA: TGCAGCGTTGAAGAAAGCGGGACCGGCACCCAGCATTTT
D: .
V: TRBV29-1
size: .
J: TRBJ1-5

CDR3: CASSLGQGLGEAFF
DNA: TGTGCCAGCAGCTTAGGACAGGGCCTTGGTGAAGCTTTCTTT
D: TRBD1
V: TRBV7-9
size: few
J: TRBJ1-1

CDR3: CASSSEDREAFF
DNA: TGTGCCAGCAGCTCTGAGGACCGTGAAGCTTTCTTT
D: .
V: TRBV7-9
size: .
J: TRBJ1-1

CDR3: CASSQLPPGLARDTQYF
DNA: TGCGCCAGCAGCCAACTACCGCCCGGACTAGCAAGAGATACGCAGTATTTT
D: TRBD2
V: TRBV4-1
size: many
J: TRBJ2-3

CDR3: CASRLDGDTGELFF
DNA: TGCGCCAGCAGACTGGACGGTGACACCGGGGAGCTGTTTTTT
D: .
V: TRBV10-1
size: many
J: TRBJ2-2

CDR3: CSATGLAAHEQYF
DNA: TGCAGTGCTACGGGACTAGCGGCCCACGAGCAGTACTTC
D: TRBD2
V: TRBV20-1
size: few
J: TRBJ2-7

CDR3: CASRTGSNQPQHF
DNA: TGTGCCAGCAGGACAGGGAGCAATCAGCCCCAGCATTTT
D: TRBD1
V: TRBV6-2/TRBV6-3
size: many
J: TRBJ1-5

CDR3: CASSPPPADTQYF
DNA: TGTGCCAGCAGCCCCCCCCCCGCAGATACGCAGTATTTT
D: .
V: TRBV7-3
size: few
J: TRBJ2-3

CDR3: CASSLPTEAFF
DNA: TGTGCCAGCAGTTTACCCACTGAAGCTTTCTTT
D: .
V: TRBV28
size: few
J: TRBJ1-1

CDR3: CASSHETTSENIQYF
DNA: TGTGCCAGCAGTCACGAGACTACATCCGAAAACATTCAGTACTTC
D: .
V: TRBV6-6
size: few
J: TRBJ2-4